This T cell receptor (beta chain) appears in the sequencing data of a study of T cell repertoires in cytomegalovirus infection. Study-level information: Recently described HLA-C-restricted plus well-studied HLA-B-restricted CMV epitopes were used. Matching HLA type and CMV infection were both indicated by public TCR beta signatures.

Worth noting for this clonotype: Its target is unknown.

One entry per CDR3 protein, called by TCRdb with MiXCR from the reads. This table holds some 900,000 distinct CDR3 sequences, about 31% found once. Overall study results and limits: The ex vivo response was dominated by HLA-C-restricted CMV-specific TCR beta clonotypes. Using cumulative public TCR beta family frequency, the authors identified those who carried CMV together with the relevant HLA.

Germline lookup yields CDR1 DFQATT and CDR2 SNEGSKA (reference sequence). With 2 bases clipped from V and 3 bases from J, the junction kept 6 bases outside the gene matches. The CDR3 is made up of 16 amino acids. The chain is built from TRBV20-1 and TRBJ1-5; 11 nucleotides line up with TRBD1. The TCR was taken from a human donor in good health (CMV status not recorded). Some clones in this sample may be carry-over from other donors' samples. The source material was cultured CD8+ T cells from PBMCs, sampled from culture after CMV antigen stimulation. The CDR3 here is CSARRGTGGLNQPQHF. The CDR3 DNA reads TGCAGTGCTAGACGTGGGACAGGGGGACTCAATCAGCCCCAGCATTTT.